Each of the 26 T cell receptor beta chains below was sequenced from the same sample in a study of blood T cell repertoires in COVID-19. Assay used: immunoSEQ multiplex PCR; TCRdb lists only in-frame clones, some missing. The profile shows fewer than 100,000 clones, 80% to 95% of them singletons. The sequenced sample consisted of peripheral blood. All receptors come from a woman older than 75 with acute or convalescent COVID-19.

The rearrangement uses TRBV5-6 and TRBJ2-7; tentatively, D is TRBD2 (5 bases). The CDR3 spans 12 residues. Per germline, CDR1 SGHDT and CDR2 YYEEEE. Trimming removed 5 bases from V and 1 base from J, with 7 bases in between. The CDR3 DNA follows: TGTGCCAGCAGTCCGGGGTCCTACGAGCAGTACTTC. Translation: CASSPGSYEQYF. The full variable domain, in which reference TRBV5-6 and TRBJ2-7 provide the parts outside the CDR3, is DAGVTQSPTHLIKTRGQQVTLRCSPKSGHDTVSWYQQALGQGPQFIFQYYEEEERQRGNFPDRFSGHQFPNYSSELNVNALLLGDSALYLCASSPGSYEQYFGPGTRLTVT.

The chain employs TRBV7-9 and TRBJ1-1; D is perhaps TRBD1 (6 bases). V lost 3 bases and J 2 bases, leaving 10 bases between the germline ends. This CDR3 is built from 14 residues. The germline V gene has CDR1 SEHNR and CDR2 FQNEAQ (reference sequence). CDR3 amino acids: CASSLRTVNTEAFF. The CDR3 DNA is TGTGCCAGCAGCTTGAGGACAGTAAACACTGAAGCTTTCTTT.

The table lists this clone with a count of one. The chain joins TRBV6-5 to TRBJ2-3, with D perhaps matching TRBD1 (5 bases). The CDR3 runs to 15 residues. Trimming shortened V by 6 bases and J by 6 bases, and 19 bases separated the two germline ends. Germline lookup yields CDR1 MNHEY and CDR2 SVGAGI. The DNA of the CDR3 is TGTGCCAGCAGGTCCGGACAACAGAAAGGGGATACGCAGTATTTT. This gives the protein CASRSGQQKGDTQYF.

The chain is built from TRBV2 and TRBJ2-5, with TRBD2 matching over 8 bases. Germline values: CDR1 SNHLY, CDR2 FYNNEI. The junction had 11 bases not matched to a gene; V was cut back by 7 bases and J by 7 bases. This CDR3 has 14 residues. This chain's CDR3 is CASKATSGQGTQYF. The DNA of the CDR3 is TGTGCCAGCAAAGCCACTAGCGGCCAGGGGACCCAGTACTTC.

The count of this clone is one. This chain uses TRBV10-3 with TRBJ2-2; TRBD2 aligns across 8 bases. This CDR3 is 15 amino acids long. The V and J ends lost 7 bases and 5 bases, in that order; junction bases with no gene match: 9. Germline CDR1 ENHRY, CDR2 SYGVKD. CDR3 bases: TGTGCCATCAAAGGGAGCGGGAGTGGTACCGGGGAGCTGTTTTTT. Its protein is CAIKGSGSGTGELFF.

The chain has TRBV19 and TRBJ1-5, with unresolved D. The CDR3 totals 14 residues. The V end was cut by 6 bases, the J end by 0 bases, with 9 bases between. From germline, CDR1 is LNHDA and CDR2 SQIVND (reference sequence). The CDR3 DNA follows: TGTGCCAGTAGCTTTCCGTATAGCAATCAGCCCCAGCATTTT. This gives the protein CASSFPYSNQPQHF.

The CDR3 region is CAISSSDTQYF. The CDR3 DNA reads as TGTGCCATCAGTTCCTCAGATACGCAGTATTTT. The chain recombines TRBV10-3 with TRBJ2-3; no reliable D call. V lost 5 bases to trimming and J lost 4 bases, with 4 bases between them. The CDR3 is made up of 11 amino acids. Germline CDR1 and CDR2: ENHRY and SYGVKD.

The V gene is TRBV3-1 (or the pseudogene TRBV3-2), the J gene TRBJ1-1, with D uncertain. Germline loops: CDR1 LGHDT, CDR2 YNNKEL (reference sequence). V was pared by 0 bases and J by 4 bases, with 9 bases between. This CDR3 is built from 14 residues. The CDR3 nucleotides read TGTGCCAGCAGCCAAGATCCCAGGATCACTGAAGCTTTCTTT. Its translation: CASSQDPRITEAFF.

J is TRBJ2-2 and V is TRBV2, with TRBD1 identical over 8 bases. The CDR3 loop spans 16 amino acids. The V gene end was trimmed by 5 bases and the J gene end by 1 base; junction bases not matched to a gene: 6. CDR1 is SNHLY, CDR2 FYNNEI, per germline. CDR3 in DNA: TGTGCCAGCAGTATTCAGGGGGCCAAGAACACCGGGGAGCTGTTTTTT. It specifies CASSIQGAKNTGELFF.

The rearrangement links TRBV19 to TRBJ2-7, with D maybe TRBD2 (5 bases). V gave up 5 bases and J gave up 3 bases, with 11 bases separating them. Germline CDR1 is LNHDA and CDR2 is SQIVND (reference sequence). There are 13 residues in the CDR3. In DNA, the CDR3 is TGTGCCAGTAGTGGTAGCGACGACTACGAGCAGTACTTC. It specifies CASSGSDDYEQYF.

This sequence joins TRBV4-1 and TRBJ1-5; possibly TRBD1 for D (5 bases). Trimming removed 1 base at V and 3 bases at J, with 7 bases between. The CDR3 consists of 14 residues. CDR1 and CDR2 (germline): MGHRA, YSYEKL. The CDR3 DNA is TGCGCCAGCAGCCAAGCAGGGTCCAATCAGCCCCAGCATTTT. Its translation is CASSQAGSNQPQHF.

V and J are TRBV4-2 and TRBJ1-5; 9 bases are a match to TRBD1. The V gene end was trimmed by 1 base and the J gene end by 7 bases; junction bases not matched to a gene: 2. Looked up from germline, CDR1 is LGHNA and CDR2 is YNFKEQ. The CDR3 sequence is 14 residues long. CDR3 coding DNA: TGTGCCAGCAGCCAAGGACAGGGGGTGCAGCCCCAGCATTTT. This gives the protein CASSQGQGVQPQHF.

Note on this clone: The junction differs from germline at one of its ends, possibly a read error. This chain links TRBV5-4 with TRBJ2-7, with 7 nucleotides matching TRBD1. There are 15 residues in the CDR3. CDR1 and CDR2 (germline): SGHNT, YYREEE (reference sequence). In nucleotides, the CDR3 is TGCGTCAGCAGCTTGGGACAGCTGAGCACCTACGAGCAGTACTTC. This translates into CVSSLGQLSTYEQYF.

The rearrangement joins TRBV3-1 (or the pseudogene TRBV3-2) to TRBJ2-1, with 7 bases aligning to TRBD2. This CDR3 comprises 12 residues. Trimming at V came to 3 bases and at J to 9 bases, leaving 2 bases not matched to a gene. Germline CDR1 reads LGHDT; CDR2 reads YNNKEL (reference sequence). The CDR3 coding sequence is TGTGCCAGCAGCCACCGCGGGGGTGAGCAGTTCTTC. It yields the protein CASSHRGGEQFF.

V usage is TRBV12-3 or TRBV12-4 and J usage is TRBJ2-7, with 10 bases aligning to TRBD2. V lost 6 bases and J lost 7; bases outside the gene matches: 6. The CDR3 is 13 residues long. CDR3 protein: CASRDRLAGEQYF. CDR3 nucleotides: TGTGCCAGCAGAGACAGACTAGCGGGTGAGCAGTACTTC.

CDR3 loop: CASSQSGLAGGKNIQYF. The DNA of the CDR3 is TGTGCCAGCAGCCAATCCGGACTAGCGGGGGGGAAAAACATTCAGTACTTC. The chain links TRBV3-1 (or the pseudogene TRBV3-2) to TRBJ2-4; 15 bases fit TRBD2. Germline V gene sequence: CDR1 LGHDT, CDR2 YNNKEL (reference sequence). The CDR3 loop spans 17 amino acids. V gave up 2 bases and J gave up 4 bases; unmatched junction bases: 3.

The chain links TRBV6-4 to TRBJ1-5; no definite D call. Germline lookup yields CDR1 MRHNA and CDR2 SNTAGT. The germline V and J ends were trimmed by 7 bases and 1 base, with 17 bases remaining between them. The CDR3 loop spans 16 amino acids. The chain's CDR3 is CASILPTGSSNQPQHF. The DNA for the CDR3 is TGTGCCAGCATCCTACCGACGGGGAGCAGCAATCAGCCCCAGCATTTT.

The V call is TRBV3-1 (or the pseudogene TRBV3-2), the J call TRBJ2-5, with 7 bases identical to TRBD1. CDR1 is LGHDT, CDR2 YNNKEL, per germline (reference sequence). The CDR3 is 12 amino acids. V was clipped by 6 bases and J by 5 bases; unmatched bases: 3. Here the CDR3 reads CASRQGMETQYF. As DNA, the CDR3 is TGTGCCAGCAGACAGGGGATGGAGACCCAGTACTTC.

The rearrangement links TRBV10-3 to TRBJ2-3, with 11 positions matching TRBD2. V gave up 3 bases and J gave up 1 base; unmatched junction bases: 9. The germline V gene encodes CDR1 ENHRY and CDR2 SYGVKD. The CDR3 has 18 residues. The CDR3 nucleotides are TGTGCCATCAGTGAACTATTAGCGGGGGGGCGCGGCACAGATACGCAGTATTTT. It yields the protein CAISELLAGGRGTDTQYF.

The count of this clone is one. This sequence joins TRBV28 and TRBJ1-5, with D hard to call. The germline V gene has CDR1 MDHEN and CDR2 SYDVKM. The V end was cut by 0 bases, the J end by 2 bases, with 8 bases between. There are 15 residues in the CDR3. The chain's CDR3 is CASSLWRGGNQPQHF. The CDR3 nucleotides read TGTGCCAGCAGTTTATGGCGGGGAGGCAATCAGCCCCAGCATTTT.

V usage is TRBV18 and J usage is TRBJ2-7, with D maybe TRBD2 (6 bases). The CDR3 length is 14 residues. V gave up 4 bases and J gave up 3 bases, with 13 bases separating them. CDR1 is KGHSH, CDR2 LQKENI, per germline. The DNA for the CDR3 is TGTGCCAGCTCACTAGGCGGGGCCCTCTACGAGCAGTACTTC. Its protein is CASSLGGALYEQYF.

This chain uses TRBV28 with TRBJ2-1, with TRBD2 as a possible D gene (6 bases). CDR1 MDHEN and CDR2 SYDVKM come from the germline V gene. The CDR3 has 13 residues. V dropped 8 bases and J dropped 3 bases, with 11 bases sitting between them. Written as DNA, the CDR3 is TGTGCCAGCTTGCGGGACGACTACAATGAGCAGTTCTTC. Translation: CASLRDDYNEQFF. Complete variable domain (other parts from reference TRBV28 and TRBJ2-1): DVKVTQSSRYLVKRTGEKVFLECVQDMDHENMFWYRQDPGLGLRLIYFSYDVKMKEKGDIPEGYSVSREKKERFSLILESASTNQTSMYLCASLRDDYNEQFFGPGTRLTVL.

The chain joins TRBV4-2 to TRBJ1-3; D gene ambiguous. Trimming cost V 1 base and J 3 bases, with 10 bases left between them. Germline CDR1 reads LGHNA; CDR2 reads YNFKEQ. The CDR3 has 15 residues. CDR3 residues: CASSQVGSFGNTIYF. The CDR3 region has the DNA TGTGCCAGCAGCCAAGTCGGGTCCTTTGGAAACACCATATATTTT.

CDR3 loop: CASSVAPSAETQYF. CDR3 sequence (DNA): TGTGCCAGCAGCGTAGCCCCTAGCGCAGAGACCCAGTACTTC. J is TRBJ2-5 and V is TRBV9; tentative D call: TRBD2 (6 bases). Germline lookup yields CDR1 SGDLS and CDR2 YYNGEE. This CDR3 is built from 14 residues. With 0 bases removed from V and 4 bases from J, the gap between germline ends came to 10 bases.

V and J are TRBV9 and TRBJ2-1; 7 bases map to TRBD2. The CDR3 consists of 15 residues. V trimming: 3 bases; J trimming: 2 bases; junction bases outside the gene matches: 5. Per germline, CDR1 SGDLS and CDR2 YYNGEE. DNA of the CDR3: TGTGCCAGCAGCGACGGGGGGTTCCCCTACAATGAGCAGTTCTTC. Amino acids: CASSDGGFPYNEQFF. Variable domain in full (rest from reference TRBV9 and TRBJ2-1): DSGVTQTPKHLITATGQRVTLRCSPRSGDLSVYWYQQSLDQGLQFLIQYYNGEERAKGNILERFSAQQFPDLHSELNLSSLELGDSALYFCASSDGGFPYNEQFFGPGTRLTVL.

The rearrangement joins TRBV5-3 to TRBJ2-7; D is possibly TRBD1 (6 bases). TRBV5-3 is an ORF, with its function uncertain. Trimming removed 2 bases from V and 1 base from J, with 13 bases in between. The CDR3 is 15 residues long. The chain's CDR3 is CARSLDRSRSYEQYF. CDR3 coding DNA: TGTGCCAGAAGCTTAGACAGGAGTAGATCCTACGAGCAGTACTTC.